These 31 T cell receptor beta chains were sequenced from one sample in a study of early T cells in non-severe SARS-CoV-2 infection. TCRdb reanalysed the 5' RACE reads using MiXCR and keeps one entry per CDR3 protein. Here the sample spans tens of thousands of distinct CDR3 sequences, 8.7% being singletons. This material consisted of whole blood, taken at baseline. The origin of the receptors is an adult who was a healthcare worker with PCR-confirmed SARS-CoV-2 infection or an uninfected control (not recorded which).

This clonotype was seen ten or more times. The chain carries TRBV11-2 and TRBJ2-5; D is ambiguous. V was pared by 5 bases and J by 0 bases, with 13 bases between. Germline-derived CDR1 and CDR2 are SGHAT and FQNNGV. The CDR3 extends over 15 amino acids. The CDR3 region is CASSTSDADQETQYF. In DNA, the CDR3 is TGTGCCAGCAGCACGTCGGACGCCGACCAAGAGACCCAGTACTTC.

This clonotype was observed a few times. The V gene is TRBV7-6, the J gene TRBJ2-3, with D maybe TRBD2 (6 bases). The V gene lost 5 bases and the J gene lost 0 bases, with 15 bases spanning the gap. The CDR3 spans 16 residues. Looked up from germline, CDR1 is SGHVS and CDR2 is FNYEAQ. The CDR3 region is CASSPGAGSSTDTQYF. In DNA, the CDR3 is TGTGCCAGCAGCCCCGGCGCGGGATCTAGCACAGATACGCAGTATTTT.

Ten or more counts support this clonotype. The chain combines TRBV18 with TRBJ2-7, with D tentatively TRBD1 (5 bases). V was trimmed by 0 bases and J by 3 bases, leaving 6 bases between them. The CDR3 covers 13 residues. Germline CDR1 is KGHSH and CDR2 is LQKENI. The DNA for the CDR3 is TGTGCCAGCTCACCACCAGGGGACTACGAGCAGTACTTC. Translating it yields CASSPPGDYEQYF.

The gene calls are TRBV11-3 and TRBJ1-3; D gene uncertain. Germline CDR1 and CDR2: SGHNT and YENEEA. The CDR3 sequence is 15 residues long. Trimming took 4 bases from V and 0 from J, leaving 10 bases between them. The CDR3 is CASSYMQYSGNTIYF. The CDR3 DNA sequence: TGTGCCAGCAGCTACATGCAGTACTCTGGAAACACCATATATTTT.

The chain has TRBV3-1 and TRBJ2-1; D remains unclear. V was shortened by 1 base and J by 5 bases, with 9 bases between the two germline ends. The germline gives CDR1 LGHDT, CDR2 YNNKEL (reference sequence). The CDR3 runs to 14 residues. The CDR3 here is CASSQVVPHNEQFF. The CDR3 bases are TGTGCCAGCAGCCAAGTTGTCCCCCACAATGAGCAGTTCTTC.

This clonotype has more than one count but fewer than ten. J is TRBJ2-7 and V is TRBV6-6; D may be TRBD1 (6 bases). Germline loops: CDR1 MNHNY, CDR2 SVGAGI (reference sequence). Trimming pared 6 bases from V and 0 bases from J, leaving 15 bases between. The CDR3 length is 15 residues. As DNA, the CDR3 is TGTGCCAGCAGGCAGGGGATAGGGAGCTCCTACGAGCAGTACTTC. Translated, it gives CASRQGIGSSYEQYF.

This clonotype has just a few counts. V is TRBV7-9 and J is TRBJ2-1; D remains unclear. Germline V lookup: CDR1 SEHNR, CDR2 FQNEAQ (reference sequence). The CDR3 is 12 residues long. Trimming shortened V by 6 bases and J by 9 bases, and 12 bases separated the two germline ends. The CDR3 nucleotides read TGTGCCAGCAGGGGCATCGGCGGTGAGCAGTTCTTC. Its translation is CASRGIGGEQFF.

This clonotype has just a few counts. The chain carries TRBV29-1 and TRBJ2-3; 11 nucleotides align to TRBD2. The J segment lost 8 bases and the V segment lost 3 bases, leaving 10 bases of the junction unmatched. The germline CDR1 and CDR2 sequences are SQVTM and ANQGSEA. This CDR3 contains 15 residues. CDR3 sequence: CSVEVASGGLGTQYF. In DNA, the CDR3 is TGCAGCGTTGAGGTGGCTAGCGGGGGGTTGGGTACGCAGTATTTT.

Only a few counts were recorded for this clonotype. The chain recombines TRBV18 with TRBJ2-5; D remains unclear. This CDR3 has 15 amino acids. CDR1 and CDR2 from the germline V gene are KGHSH and LQKENI. The V and J ends lost 1 base and 0 bases respectively, with 9 bases between them. CDR3 region: CASSPLSENQETQYF. CDR3 coding DNA: TGTGCCAGCTCACCACTCTCCGAAAACCAAGAGACCCAGTACTTC.

This clonotype was observed a handful of times. The J gene is TRBJ2-7, the V gene TRBV29-1; 7 bases are shared with TRBD2. V trimming: 7 bases; J trimming: 7 bases; junction bases outside the gene matches: 10. This CDR3 spans 12 amino acids. Germline values: CDR1 SQVTM, CDR2 ANQGSEA. The CDR3 spells CSGTGTTGEQYF. The DNA for the CDR3 is TGCAGCGGAACCGGGACTACCGGGGAGCAGTACTTC.

This clonotype was detected many times. V gene TRBV7-6 combines with J gene TRBJ2-3; TRBD1 or TRBD2 may be the D gene (5 bases each). Trimming stripped 5 bases from V and 2 bases from J, with 14 bases between. Germline CDR1 and CDR2: SGHVS and FNYEAQ. This CDR3 is built from 15 residues. CDR3 sequence: CASSPKGTVTDTQYF. The CDR3 DNA reads TGTGCCAGCAGCCCTAAAGGGACGGTCACAGATACGCAGTATTTT.

For this clonotype: This may be a read error, as it is one base from a much larger clone. CDR3 sequence (DNA): TGTGCCAGCAGCCAAGGAACTCAAGAGGCCCAGTACTTC. It specifies CASSQGTQEAQYF. The chain has TRBV3-1 and TRBJ2-5, with D unclear. This CDR3 contains 13 residues. Germline assignment: CDR1 LGHDT and CDR2 YNNKEL (reference sequence).

A few counts support this clonotype. This rearrangement joins TRBV18 to TRBJ2-5; D is unclear. V lost 6 bases, J lost 5 bases, and 13 bases lay in between. The CDR3 is made up of 13 amino acids. The germline V gene encodes CDR1 KGHSH and CDR2 LQKENI. For the CDR3, the DNA is TGTGCCAGCTCCCCTCCCTCGGTGGAGACCCAGTACTTC. This encodes CASSPPSVETQYF.

The chain employs TRBV6-6 and TRBJ1-4; unclear D gene. The V end was cut by 6 bases, the J end by 4 bases, with 12 bases between. The germline gives CDR1 MNHNY, CDR2 SVGAGI (reference sequence). The CDR3 is 14 amino acids. The CDR3 sequence is CASSIRHDNEKLFF. In DNA form, the CDR3 reads TGTGCCAGCAGCATTAGACACGATAATGAAAAACTGTTTTTT.

This clonotype came up many times. In DNA, the CDR3 is TGTGCCAGCAGCCTTGGACAGGGCTACGAGCAGTACTTC. Amino acid sequence: CASSLGQGYEQYF. The genes are TRBV12-3 or TRBV12-4 and TRBJ2-7; TRBD1 aligns across 8 bases. Losses at the gene ends were 6 bases for V and 3 bases for J; bases not matched to a gene: 4. CDR3 length equals 13 residues.

This clonotype was detected a few times. J is TRBJ2-1 and V is TRBV6-2 or TRBV6-3; D unclear. V shed 0 bases and J shed 10 bases, with 10 bases lying between them. Germline V lookup: CDR1 MNHEY, CDR2 SVGEGT. The CDR3 spans 13 residues. The CDR3 reads CASSYSLLGEQFF. In nucleotides, the CDR3 is TGTGCCAGCAGTTACTCCCTCCTCGGGGAGCAGTTCTTC.

This clonotype occurred many times. The genes are TRBV4-1 and TRBJ2-6; the D is unclear. From germline, CDR1 is MGHRA and CDR2 YSYEKL. The CDR3 is 19 residues long. V was shortened by 0 bases and J by 0 bases, with 15 bases between the two germline ends. The CDR3 DNA is TGCGCCAGCAGCCAAGAAGGGAACGTTATTTCCTCTGGGGCCAACGTCCTGACTTTC. The encoded protein is CASSQEGNVISSGANVLTF.

The chain employs TRBV5-1 and TRBJ2-4; D is possibly TRBD1 or TRBD2 (5 bases each). This CDR3 has 15 amino acids. Per germline, CDR1 SGHRS and CDR2 YFSETQ. V was cut by 3 bases and J by 5 bases, with 15 bases left in between. The CDR3 DNA reads as TGCGCCAGCAGCTGGGACGGAGCCCCCCAAAACATTCAGTACTTC. Translation gives CASSWDGAPQNIQYF.

This clonotype turned up a few times. The chain has TRBV2 and TRBJ1-1; D is unresolved. V dropped 7 bases and J dropped 4 bases, with 13 bases sitting between them. Germline CDR1 is SNHLY and CDR2 is FYNNEI. The CDR3 is 13 residues long. CDR3 protein: CASKLLGITEAFF. The CDR3 DNA is TGTGCCAGCAAGCTGTTGGGGATCACTGAAGCTTTCTTT.

Only a few counts were recorded for this clonotype. The V call is TRBV5-4, the J call TRBJ2-3; 9 positions match TRBD2. J was trimmed by 4 bases and V by 4 bases; bases with no gene match: 10. The germline V gene has CDR1 SGHNT and CDR2 YYREEE (reference sequence). This CDR3 is built from 16 residues. CDR3 coding DNA: TGTGCCAGCAGCCCGGGGGCGGGAGGGCCTCCAGATACGCAGTATTTT. This codes for CASSPGAGGPPDTQYF.

This clonotype was detected ten times or more. The gene calls are TRBV5-5 and TRBJ2-7; TRBD2 matches at 10 bases. J was trimmed by 3 bases and V by 2 bases; bases with no gene match: 5. Germline CDR1 and CDR2: SGHKS and YYEKEE (reference sequence). CDR3 size: 15 residues. The CDR3 DNA reads TGTGCCAGCAGCTTTTCCGGGACTAGCGTCTACGAGCAGTACTTC. The encoded protein is CASSFSGTSVYEQYF. Variable domain in full (rest from reference TRBV5-5 and TRBJ2-7): DAGVTQSPTHLIKTRGQQVTLRCSPISGHKSVSWYQQVLGQGPQFIFQYYEKEERGRGNFPDRFSARQFPNYSSELNVNALLLGDSALYLCASSFSGTSVYEQYFGPGTRLTVT.

This clonotype was recorded only once. The chain links TRBV3-1 to TRBJ1-1; tentative D call: TRBD1 (5 bases). Germline values: CDR1 LGHDT, CDR2 YNNKEL (reference sequence). Trimming removed 3 bases at V and 4 bases at J, with 12 bases between. The CDR3 consists of 14 residues. The CDR3 nucleotides read TGTGCCAGCAGCCAGACCCACGGGGGCACTGAAGCTTTCTTT. Its translation is CASSQTHGGTEAFF.

This clonotype was recorded a few times. V and J are TRBV7-9 and TRBJ1-6, with no clear D. The V and J ends lost 1 base and 6 bases respectively, with 1 base between them. Germline V gives CDR1 SEHNR, CDR2 FQNEAQ (reference sequence). The CDR3 contains 12 residues. The CDR3 nucleotides read TGTGCCAGCAGCTTAGTTAATTCACCCCTCCACTTT. Amino acid sequence: CASSLVNSPLHF.

This clonotype was counted many times. The rearrangement links TRBV6-5 to TRBJ2-1; 9 nucleotides line up with TRBD2. The CDR3 contains 16 residues. V lost 4 bases and J lost 7; bases outside the gene matches: 11. Germline loops: CDR1 MNHEY, CDR2 SVGAGI. The CDR3 region has the DNA TGTGCCAGCAGTTCCTTCGTACTAGCGGGCCATAATGAGCAGTTCTTC. As protein: CASSSFVLAGHNEQFF.

This clonotype was observed many times. The chain carries TRBV20-1 and TRBJ2-7, with TRBD1 as a possible D gene (5 bases). V lost 0 bases to trimming and J lost 3 bases, with 15 bases between them. CDR1 is DFQATT and CDR2 is SNEGSKA in the germline V gene (reference sequence). This CDR3 comprises 15 residues. The CDR3 sequence: CSARDGQGLGYEQYF. The CDR3 nucleotides are TGCAGTGCTAGAGATGGCCAGGGCCTGGGCTACGAGCAGTACTTC.

This clonotype has only a few counts. This chain links TRBV10-3 with TRBJ2-3; D is undetermined. CDR3 size: 13 residues. CDR1 is ENHRY and CDR2 is SYGVKD in the germline V gene. V shed 7 bases and J shed 2 bases, with 10 bases lying between them. DNA for the CDR3: TGTGCCATCAACGGTGGCTTCACAGATACGCAGTATTTT. Its translation is CAINGGFTDTQYF.

This clonotype was detected a few times. The chain links TRBV19 to TRBJ2-7; 14 nucleotides match TRBD2. V lost 3 bases to trimming and J lost 3 bases; unmatched junction nucleotides: 4. There are 16 residues in the CDR3. Per germline, CDR1 LNHDA and CDR2 SQIVND (reference sequence). The DNA of the CDR3 is TGTGCCAGTAGTATTGGGACTAGCGGGAGTTTCTACGAGCAGTACTTC. As protein: CASSIGTSGSFYEQYF.

In its sample, this clonotype was seen many times. The chain recombines TRBV6-2 or TRBV6-3 with TRBJ2-3; TRBD2 aligns across 9 bases. CDR1 and CDR2 from the germline V gene are MNHEY and SVGEGT. J was trimmed by 0 bases and V by 0 bases; bases with no gene match: 7. There are 18 residues in the CDR3. As DNA, the CDR3 is TGTGCCAGCAGTTACTCAGCGGGTGCGGGGGGGAGCACAGATACGCAGTATTTT. This codes for CASSYSAGAGGSTDTQYF.

This clonotype has a handful of counts. The chain carries TRBV10-3 and TRBJ2-1; tentative D call: TRBD2 (5 bases). The V end lost 3 bases, the J end lost 5 bases, and 14 bases lay between the germline ends. This CDR3 is built from 15 residues. Germline V gene sequence: CDR1 ENHRY, CDR2 SYGVKD. CDR3 coding DNA: TGTGCCATCAGTGATTTAGTAGCGAGCCACAATGAGCAGTTCTTC. Translated, it gives CAISDLVASHNEQFF.

A few counts support this clonotype. The V and J genes are TRBV10-3 and TRBJ1-3, with a possible D match to TRBD1 (5 bases). With 7 bases removed from V and 4 bases from J, the gap between germline ends came to 8 bases. Germline values: CDR1 ENHRY, CDR2 SYGVKD. The CDR3 is 12 residues long. CDR3 bases: TGTGCCATCAAAGGGGACGGAAACACCATATATTTT. Translated, it gives CAIKGDGNTIYF.

This clonotype has a handful of counts. The chain is built from TRBV7-8 and TRBJ2-5; D is perhaps TRBD1 (6 bases). The CDR3 is made up of 13 amino acids. Deletions cut 4 bases from V and 1 base from J, with 7 bases between. The germline CDR1 and CDR2 sequences are SGHVS and FQNEAQ. Written as DNA, the CDR3 is TGTGCCAGCAGCTGGACAGCCCAAGAGACCCAGTACTTC. It codes for CASSWTAQETQYF.